Presented here are 24 T cell receptor beta chains from one specimen sequenced in a study of blood T cell repertoires in COVID-19. Clones were read by immunoSEQ multiplex PCR, and TCRdb kept only the in-frame ones, dropping some. The sample lists about 260,000 clones, roughly nine tenths occurring once. Sequencing used peripheral blood. The receptors were gathered from a man aged 18 to 30 with active or convalescent COVID-19.

The V gene is TRBV9, the J gene TRBJ1-3, with unresolved D. CDR3 length equals 14 residues. Trimming removed 0 bases from V and 7 bases from J, with 11 bases in between. Looked up from germline, CDR1 is SGDLS and CDR2 is YYNGEE. This CDR3 reads CASSVEGGLNTIYF. CDR3 in DNA: TGTGCCAGCAGCGTAGAGGGAGGGCTGAACACCATATATTTT.

The chain links TRBV24-1 to TRBJ1-2; 11 bases fit TRBD1. This CDR3 has 13 residues. Germline CDR1 and CDR2: KGHDR and SFDVKD. With 6 bases clipped from V and 7 bases from J, the junction kept 3 bases outside the gene matches. The CDR3 protein is CATSPGTGGGYTF. DNA of the CDR3: TGTGCCACCAGTCCCGGGACAGGGGGTGGCTACACCTTC.

The chain joins TRBV5-1 to TRBJ2-5; maybe TRBD1 (5 bases). CDR3 length equals 15 residues. Germline V gives CDR1 SGHRS, CDR2 YFSETQ. Between the trimmed V and J ends, which lost 4 bases and 2 bases, there was a span of 15 bases. CDR3: CASSRQRGEQETQYF. Written as DNA, the CDR3 is TGCGCCAGCAGCCGACAGCGAGGAGAGCAAGAGACCCAGTACTTC.

The CDR3: CASSLDRASQQYF. CDR3 DNA: TGCGCCAGCAGCTTAGACAGGGCGAGCCAGCAGTACTTC. The gene calls are TRBV5-1 and TRBJ2-7, with 7 bases lining up with TRBD1. Unmatched junction bases numbered 7, after V lost 2 bases and J lost 8 bases. The CDR3 is made up of 13 amino acids. Germline V gene sequence: CDR1 SGHRS, CDR2 YFSETQ.

V and J are TRBV5-6 and TRBJ2-7; 7 bases are a match to TRBD1. V was pared by 3 bases and J by 6 bases, with 12 bases of the junction left unmatched. The CDR3 covers 15 residues. Germline V gene lookup returns CDR1 SGHDT and CDR2 YYEEEE. Here the CDR3 DNA reads TGTGCCAGCAGCTCCCGGACAGGAAACTCGGCCGAGCAGTACTTC. Its protein is CASSSRTGNSAEQYF. The whole variable domain, filled in from reference TRBV5-6 and TRBJ2-7, reads DAGVTQSPTHLIKTRGQQVTLRCSPKSGHDTVSWYQQALGQGPQFIFQYYEEEERQRGNFPDRFSGHQFPNYSSELNVNALLLGDSALYLCASSSRTGNSAEQYFGPGTRLTVT.

CDR3 sequence (DNA): TGTGCCAGCAGCGTATGTGGACACCCCTCTGGAAACACCATATATTTT. This codes for CASSVCGHPSGNTIYF. V usage is TRBV7-4 and J usage is TRBJ1-3; TRBD1 might be the D (5 bases). Germline-derived CDR1 and CDR2 are SGHVT and SQSDAQ. The CDR3 is made up of 16 amino acids. V was clipped by 5 bases and J by 0 bases, with 14 bases between them.

V usage is TRBV29-1 and J usage is TRBJ1-6; TRBD1 is a possible D gene (5 bases). This CDR3 is built from 14 residues. V was pared by 4 bases and J by 14 bases, with 21 bases between. CDR1 SQVTM and CDR2 ANQGSEA come from the germline V gene. The DNA of the CDR3 is TGCAGCGTTGCGGGTCTACCCCAGGGTAGGACCCTCCACTTT. Translated: CSVAGLPQGRTLHF.

This clone has just one count. V and J are TRBV29-1 and TRBJ1-2; 9 bases align to TRBD1. The CDR3 has 13 residues. The junction had 9 bases not matched to a gene; V was cut back by 6 bases and J by 7 bases. Germline-derived CDR1 and CDR2 are SQVTM and ANQGSEA. The CDR3 protein is CSVPRDRVGGYTF. CDR3 coding DNA: TGCAGCGTGCCCCGGGACAGGGTTGGTGGCTACACCTTC.

The rearrangement links TRBV19 to TRBJ1-5; tentatively, D is TRBD1 (6 bases). The germline V gene encodes CDR1 LNHDA and CDR2 SQIVND (reference sequence). The CDR3 is 18 amino acids. Trimming left V 0 bases short and J 0 bases short, with 15 bases between. The CDR3 DNA sequence: TGTGCCAGTAGTATAGAAGGCGGTGGGACAAATAGCAATCAGCCCCAGCATTTT. Protein: CASSIEGGGTNSNQPQHF.

As for this clone: This same CDR3 is encoded by further DNA sequences in the sample. The CDR3 spells CASSHRGGLNTEAFF. CDR3 nucleotides: TGCGCCAGCAGCCATCGGGGGGGCCTGAACACTGAAGCTTTCTTT. The gene calls are TRBV4-1 and TRBJ1-1; tentative D call: TRBD1 (6 bases). CDR3 length equals 15 residues. V was cut by 3 bases and J by 0 bases, with 11 bases left in between. From germline, CDR1 is MGHRA and CDR2 YSYEKL.

The rearrangement uses TRBV2 and TRBJ2-5; D is ambiguous. The CDR3 is 11 residues long. CDR1 and CDR2 from the germline V gene are SNHLY and FYNNEI. Trimming removed 4 bases at V and 3 bases at J, with 3 bases between. The chain's CDR3 is CASSVKETQYF. CDR3 sequence (DNA): TGTGCCAGCAGTGTAAAAGAGACCCAGTACTTC. The full variable domain, its missing parts supplied by reference TRBV2 and TRBJ2-5, is EPEVTQTPSHQVTQMGQEVILRCVPISNHLYFYWYRQILGQKVEFLVSFYNNEISEKSEIFDDQFSVERPDGSNFTLKIRSTKLEDSAMYFCASSVKETQYFGPGTRLLVL.

This chain uses TRBV19 with TRBJ2-6; TRBD1 matches at 8 bases. The junction had 7 bases not matched to a gene; V was cut back by 7 bases and J by 2 bases. The CDR3 contains 16 residues. Germline loops: CDR1 LNHDA, CDR2 SQIVND (reference sequence). The chain's CDR3 is CASNEQGETGANVLTF. CDR3 DNA: TGTGCCAGTAACGAACAGGGGGAAACTGGGGCCAACGTCCTGACTTTC.

This clone was recorded a few times. The chain joins TRBV24-1 to TRBJ2-7; D gene uncertain. This CDR3 contains 11 residues. V was clipped by 4 bases and J by 3 bases, with 3 bases between them. CDR1 and CDR2 (germline): KGHDR, SFDVKD. CDR3 in DNA: TGTGCCACCAGTGACAACTACGAGCAGTACTTC. It encodes CATSDNYEQYF.

For the CDR3, the DNA is TGTGCCAGCAGCTTAGATCAAGGTCCGGGGACTGAAGCTTTCTTT. Amino acids: CASSLDQGPGTEAFF. The J gene is TRBJ1-1, the V gene TRBV11-2, with D unresolved. Germline CDR1 is SGHAT and CDR2 is FQNNGV. The CDR3 consists of 15 residues. Trimming removed 0 bases from V and 5 bases from J, with 13 bases in between.

This clone was seen more than once but under ten times. The chain joins TRBV5-1 to TRBJ1-2; D gene unclear. The CDR3 spans 13 residues. V lost 6 bases, J lost 1 base, and 10 bases lay in between. The germline V gene encodes CDR1 SGHRS and CDR2 YFSETQ. This chain's CDR3 is CASTSEGNYGYTF. DNA of the CDR3: TGCGCCAGCACCAGCGAGGGTAACTATGGCTACACCTTC.

The chain combines TRBV19 with TRBJ2-5; 7 positions agree with TRBD1. Germline CDR1 reads LNHDA; CDR2 reads SQIVND (reference sequence). This CDR3 has 13 residues. Losses at the gene ends were 5 bases for V and 5 bases for J; bases not matched to a gene: 5. The CDR3 protein is CASSADREETQYF. The CDR3 coding sequence is TGTGCCAGTAGTGCTGACAGGGAGGAGACCCAGTACTTC.

This chain links TRBV29-1 with TRBJ2-5; 9 bases agree with TRBD1. Germline V gene data show CDR1 as SQVTM and CDR2 as ANQGSEA. Trimming removed 7 bases from V and 2 bases from J; junction bases left unmatched: 5. The CDR3 extends over 13 amino acids. In nucleotides, the CDR3 is TGCAGCGCAAGGGACAGGGTGCAAGAGACCCAGTACTTC. This gives the protein CSARDRVQETQYF.

The rearrangement joins TRBV30 to TRBJ1-3; 7 positions match TRBD1. This CDR3 has 16 residues. V was pared by 2 bases and J by 2 bases, with 9 bases of the junction left unmatched. Germline values: CDR1 GTSNPN, CDR2 SVGIG (reference sequence). CDR3: CAWSYGQAAAGNTIYF. The CDR3 nucleotides are TGTGCCTGGAGTTATGGACAGGCTGCAGCTGGAAACACCATATATTTT.

The J gene is TRBJ2-5, the V gene TRBV6-2 or TRBV6-3, with D unclear. The CDR3 totals 12 residues. CDR1 MNHEY and CDR2 SVGEGT come from the germline V gene. Trimming took off 0 bases at V and 4 bases at J, with 3 bases between the two ends. The CDR3 loop is CASSYSRETQYF. The CDR3 DNA follows: TGTGCCAGCAGTTACTCCAGAGAGACCCAGTACTTC.

This rearrangement joins TRBV11-2 to TRBJ1-2; 7 bases agree with TRBD1. The germline gives CDR1 SGHAT, CDR2 FQNNGV. CDR3 length: 15 residues. The junction had 5 bases not matched to a gene; V was cut back by 0 bases and J by 4 bases. The CDR3 DNA reads as TGTGCCAGCAGCTTAGATCCGACAGGGACCTATGGCTACACCTTC. Encoded protein: CASSLDPTGTYGYTF.

This clone appeared a few times. This chain links TRBV19 with TRBJ2-3; D is possibly TRBD2 (7 bases). V was pared by 6 bases and J by 5 bases, with 15 bases between. Germline CDR1 is LNHDA and CDR2 is SQIVND (reference sequence). This CDR3 is built from 14 residues. This chain's CDR3 is CASRPGGRGDTQYF. The CDR3 DNA is TGTGCCAGTAGGCCGGGGGGCCGGGGAGATACGCAGTATTTT.

This clone was recorded a few times. This chain links TRBV11-2 with TRBJ1-2; the match to TRBD1 covers 7 bases. This CDR3 is built from 13 residues. Germline values: CDR1 SGHAT, CDR2 FQNNGV. After removal of 8 bases from V and 5 bases from J, the junction contained 8 bases not matched to a gene. The CDR3 loop is CASHRTGQYGYTF. As DNA, the CDR3 is TGTGCCAGCCACCGGACAGGCCAATATGGCTACACCTTC.

The chain uses TRBV5-1 and TRBJ1-1, with 9 bases fitting TRBD1. The CDR3 has 19 amino acids. CDR1 SGHRS and CDR2 YFSETQ come from the germline V gene. Trimming cost V 2 bases and J 1 base; bases outside gene matches: 15. The CDR3 region has the DNA TGCGCCAGCAGCTTCACCCTGGGGGGGACAGGGCTGGGGAACACTGAAGCTTTCTTT. Its protein product is CASSFTLGGTGLGNTEAFF.

CDR3 sequence: CASADLDTQYF. The CDR3 DNA follows: TGTGCCAGCGCGGATTTAGATACGCAGTATTTT. The chain is built from TRBV12-3 or TRBV12-4 and TRBJ2-3; D unresolved. Trimming removed 8 bases from V and 5 bases from J, with 8 bases in between. The CDR3 loop spans 11 amino acids.